The 3 T cell receptor beta chains listed next were all sequenced from one sample in a study of tumor-infiltrating lymphocytes in glioblastoma multiforme. Three nested ARM-PCR rounds with V-beta and C-beta primers built TCRB libraries. TCRdb called the multiplex PCR reads again in MiXCR, with one record for every CDR3 protein. Seen here are 15,000 to 25,000 distinct CDR3 sequences, 55% to 70% observed once, and the top ten hold under 20%. The material sequenced was peripheral blood. The receptor source for this set is a male donor with glioblastoma.

Details on this clonotype: Being one base from a much bigger clone, this may be a read error. The gene calls are TRBV11-2 and TRBJ2-2; 7 nucleotides align to TRBD2. V was clipped by 7 bases and J by 6 bases; unmatched bases: 8. This CDR3 is built from 14 residues. Germline CDR1 and CDR2: SGHAT and FQNNGV. The CDR3 region has the DNA TGTGCCAGCAACCACGGACTAGACCCCGGGGAGCTGTTTTTT. This sequence encodes CASNHGLDPGELFF.

V and J are TRBV29-1 and TRBJ2-1; D might be TRBD1 (5 bases). V was clipped by 8 bases and J by 8 bases, with 16 bases between them. Looked up from germline, CDR1 is SQVTM and CDR2 is ANQGSEA. The length of the CDR3 is 12 residues. The CDR3 is CSFRTRIDEQFF. The CDR3, as DNA: TGCAGCTTTCGGACACGAATCGATGAGCAGTTCTTC.

About this clonotype itself: This may be a read error, as it is one base from a much larger clone. V is TRBV28 and J is TRBJ1-5; possible D gene TRBD1, 5 bases. The CDR3 sequence is 14 residues long. Germline CDR1 is MDHEN and CDR2 is SYDVKM. Here the CDR3 reads CASSLGHRNQHQHF. The DNA for the CDR3 is TGTGCCAGCAGTTTAGGACACCGTAATCAGCACCAGCATTTT.